These T cell receptor beta chains were read from a single sample in a study of CD4 T cells in lung cancer. The assay was immunoSEQ multiplex PCR, and TCRdb's table has in-frame clones only and misses some. The sample has around 4,800 clones, around two thirds seen once. The sample taken for sequencing was lung tumor tissue. All receptors come from a man aged 55 to 69 with non-small cell lung cancer. Each CDR3 is given with its conserved first and last residue. The order of the fields is V gene, D gene, clone size, J gene, CDR3 DNA, CDR3 protein. A D gene is named only where the DNA matches it firmly. Expanded clones get a size class; other rows say once, few or many, or leave the size out.

>TRBV7-3|NA|few|TRBJ2-3
TGTGCCAGCAGCCCTCTAGCGCCCGGTTTCGGGGTCAGCACAGATACGCAGTATTTT
CASSPLAPGFGVSTDTQYF
>TRBV27|NA|medium-sized|TRBJ1-2
TGTGCCAGCAGTGCCACGGAGTCGCATGGCTACACCTTC
CASSATESHGYTF
>TRBV5-4|NA|few|TRBJ2-7
TGTGCCAGCAGCTTGCGCAGCTACGAGCAGTACTTC
CASSLRSYEQYF
>TRBV5-1|TRBD1|NA|TRBJ2-5
TGCGCCAGCAGCTTAGGCCTCAGACAGGGGGGAGAGACCCAGTACTTC
CASSLGLRQGGETQYF
>TRBV30|TRBD1|NA|TRBJ2-5
TGCACAGGGGGCCTAGAGACCCAGTACTTC
CTGGLETQYF
>TRBV6-1|NA|few|TRBJ1-3
TGTGCCAGCAGTGAAGCGGTCGGGGGACCGGCTGGAAACACCATATATTTT
CASSEAVGGPAGNTIYF
>TRBV6-1|TRBD2|NA|TRBJ2-1
TGTGCCAGCAGTGACCCTAGCGGGAGGGCCTACAATGAGCAGTTCTTC
CASSDPSGRAYNEQFF
>TRBV19|NA|few|TRBJ1-1
TGTGCCAGTAGTATTGGCAGGGGGAACACTGAAGCTTTCTTT
CASSIGRGNTEAFF
>TRBV7-9|TRBD1|once|TRBJ2-5
TGTGCCAGCAGACCTCAGACAGGGGGCCTGGAAGAGACCCAGTACTTC
CASRPQTGGLEETQYF
>TRBV10-3|TRBD1|medium-sized|TRBJ1-1
TGTGCCATCAGTGAGTCGAGGGGGACAGGTGGTCCTGAAGCTTTCTTT
CAISESRGTGGPEAFF
>TRBV18|TRBD2|NA|TRBJ2-5
TGTGCCAGCTCACGTGCGGGACTAGGGCAAGAGACCCAGTACTTC
CASSRAGLGQETQYF
>TRBV10-2|NA|NA|TRBJ1-2
TGCGCCAGCAGTGTTACCGGCGGGGTCACCGGGGGCTACACCTTC
CASSVTGGVTGGYTF
>TRBV9|NA|NA|TRBJ1-2
TGTGCCAGCAGCGTAGAAGGGGCATGGGGCTACACCTTC
CASSVEGAWGYTF
>TRBV6-5|TRBD1|NA|TRBJ2-1
TGTGCCAGCAGGCGGGACAGGGAAAGGAATGAGCAGTTCTTC
CASRRDRERNEQFF
>TRBV9|TRBD2|NA|TRBJ2-7
TGTGCCAGCAGCTTAAGCGGGGGGAGCGAGCAGTACTTC
CASSLSGGSEQYF
>TRBV5-4|TRBD1|NA|TRBJ1-3
TGTGCCAGCAGCAGGACAGGGGAATTCTCTGGAAACACCATATATTTT
CASSRTGEFSGNTIYF
>TRBV5-1|NA|once|TRBJ2-5
TGCGCCAGCAGCTACTCAGGAGAGACCCAGTACTTC
CASSYSGETQYF
>TRBV25-1|TRBD2|NA|TRBJ2-3
TGTGCCAGCAGTAGCGGGAGGGAGGGAGATACGCAGTATTTT
CASSSGREGDTQYF
>TRBV2|TRBD1|NA|TRBJ1-5
TGTGCCAGCACCACAGGGGGGACAGGGTACAATCAGCCCCAGCATTTT
CASTTGGTGYNQPQHF
>TRBV28|NA|NA|TRBJ1-5
TGTGCCAGCACAAGGCAGGGCAGGGGCAATCAGCCCCAGCATTTT
CASTRQGRGNQPQHF
>TRBV4-2|TRBD2|NA|TRBJ2-3
TGTGCCAGCAGCACCCGGACTAGCGGGAGATCGGATACGCAGTATTTT
CASSTRTSGRSDTQYF
>TRBV15|TRBD1|few|TRBJ2-5
TGTGCCACCAGCAGAGATTGGGGGGACAGGAAAGAGACCCAGTACTTC
CATSRDWGDRKETQYF
>TRBV9|TRBD2|NA|TRBJ2-2
TGTGCCAGCAGCAACCGACTAGCGGCCGCCGGGGAGCTGTTTTTT
CASSNRLAAAGELFF
>TRBV19|TRBD1|NA|TRBJ1-5
TGTGCCAGTGGTTTTCACGACAGGGTTAATCAGCCCCAGCATTTT
CASGFHDRVNQPQHF
>TRBV19|NA|NA|TRBJ2-2
TGTGCCAGTAGTAATACAGGGGGGGCCAGGGAGCTGTTTTTT
CASSNTGGARELFF
>TRBV28|TRBD2|large|TRBJ2-7
TGTGCCAGCACCCTCCGGGGGGGCTACTACGAGCAGTACTTC
CASTLRGGYYEQYF
>TRBV15|NA|NA|TRBJ1-1
TGTGCCACCAGAGACCCATCAAGGGGGAAGAACACTGAAGCTTTCTTT
CATRDPSRGKNTEAFF
>TRBV9|TRBD1|once|TRBJ1-6
TGTGCCAGCAGCGTTCGGGACAGTATCCCACCCCTCCACTTT
CASSVRDSIPPLHF
>TRBV10-2|TRBD2|NA|TRBJ2-1
TGCGCCAGCAGTCTGCAACGGGAGGTTCTCTTC
CASSLQREVLF
>TRBV19|NA|NA|TRBJ1-1
TGTGCCAGTAGTATAGCGTCACTCGCTGGGAACACTGAAGCTTTCTTT
CASSIASLAGNTEAFF
>TRBV27|NA|NA|TRBJ2-7
TGTGCCAGCAGCCTGACTAAGCGCGCCTACGAGCAGTACTTC
CASSLTKRAYEQYF
>TRBV5-4|NA|medium-sized|TRBJ1-2
TGTGCCAGCAGCTTTTCGCGGGAGACCTTCAATGGCTACACCTTC
CASSFSRETFNGYTF
>TRBV6-6|TRBD1|NA|TRBJ1-1
TGTGCCAGCAGCGAGGGACAGAGGAACACTGAAGCTTTCTTT
CASSEGQRNTEAFF
>TRBV18|TRBD1|NA|TRBJ1-4
TGTGCCAGCTCACCACCTCTCACAGGGGGTAATGAAAAACTGTTTTTT
CASSPPLTGGNEKLFF
>TRBV18|TRBD1|NA|TRBJ2-7
TGTGCCAGCTCACCTCCGGGACAGGGATCTCCCTACGAGCAGTACTTC
CASSPPGQGSPYEQYF
>TRBV7-8|TRBD1|medium-sized|TRBJ1-5
TGTGCCAGCAGCCTAGGGACAGTGGTCAATCAGCCCCAGCATTTT
CASSLGTVVNQPQHF
>TRBV29-1|NA|large|TRBJ1-2
TGCAGCGTTGAAGGGGGGGGTGGCTATGGCTACACCTTC
CSVEGGGGYGYTF
>TRBV2|TRBD1|few|TRBJ1-5
TGTGCCAGCAGTGATACAGGGGCTTTACAGCCCCAGCATTTT
CASSDTGALQPQHF
>TRBV5-6|TRBD1|few|TRBJ2-2
TGTGCCAGCAGCTGGGGACAGGGGGCAAGCACCGGGGAGCTGTTTTTT
CASSWGQGASTGELFF
>TRBV6-1|NA|NA|TRBJ1-6
TGTGCCAGCAACCGGGAGGGTAATAATTCACCCCTCCACTTT
CASNREGNNSPLHF
>TRBV11-2|TRBD1|NA|TRBJ2-1
TGTGCCAGCAGCTTAGGACAGGGGGCCGGGGATGAGCAGTTCTTC
CASSLGQGAGDEQFF
>TRBV12-5|TRBD2|NA|TRBJ2-1
TGTGCTAGTGGTTTGGGACAGGGAAGCGGGGGGGAAAACAATGAGCAGTTCTTC
CASGLGQGSGGENNEQFF
>TRBV9|NA|NA|TRBJ2-7
TGTGCCAGCAGCATACAGGGCTCCGACGAGCAGTACTTC
CASSIQGSDEQYF
>TRBV6-1|TRBD1|NA|TRBJ2-5
TGTGCCAGCAGTCAATGGACAGGGGGCGGGGAGACCCAGTACTTC
CASSQWTGGGETQYF
>TRBV9|TRBD2|NA|TRBJ2-3
TGTGCCAGCAGCGGACTAGCCCGCACAGATACGCAGTATTTT
CASSGLARTDTQYF
>TRBV12-5|NA|NA|TRBJ2-3
TGTGCTAGTGGTCTGGGGGCGACCGCTAGCACAGATACGCAGTATTTT
CASGLGATASTDTQYF
>TRBV27|TRBD1|NA|TRBJ2-2
TGTGCCAGCAGGGACCGACAGGGGGCCGCGGACACCGGGGAGCTGTTTTTT
CASRDRQGAADTGELFF
>TRBV28|NA|NA|TRBJ1-1
TGTGCCAGCACCTGGGGGCAGAGAACTGAAGCTTTCTTT
CASTWGQRTEAFF
>TRBV9|NA|NA|TRBJ2-7
TGTGCCAGCAGCGCCCACAGTCTAAACTACGAGCAGTACTTC
CASSAHSLNYEQYF
>TRBV6-5|TRBD1|NA|TRBJ1-2
TGTGCCAGCAGTTACCCGGGACAGGGATCCATCTTC
CASSYPGQGSIF
>TRBV6-5|TRBD2|once|TRBJ2-5
TGTGCCAGCAGTTACTCGGGGGGGGGAGGGGAGACCCAGTACTTC
CASSYSGGGGETQYF
>TRBV29-1|TRBD2|once|TRBJ2-2
TGCAGCGCCACGGGACTAGTAAACACCGGGGAGCTGTTTTTT
CSATGLVNTGELFF
>TRBV21-1|NA|NA|TRBJ2-1
TGTGCCAGCAGCTCCCGAGCTAGCGGGTACCTCAATGAGCAGTTCTTC
CASSSRASGYLNEQFF